The next 5 T cell receptor beta chains were all read from a single sample in a study of cytomegalovirus exposure and HLA in healthy donors. Use of 60 Vbeta and 13 Jbeta primers characterized the PCR. Profiled with immunoSEQ multiplex PCR; TCRdb holds only in-frame clones, not every one. The table shows roughly 97,000 clones, with over 8% occurring only once. Sample: PBMCs. These receptors all stem from a man between 50 and 59 years old in good health and CMV-seropositive.

This chain uses TRBV12-5 with TRBJ1-4; 9 nucleotides match TRBD1. Germline loops: CDR1 LGHNT, CDR2 FRNRAP. Trimming took 0 bases from V and 1 from J; bases not matched to a gene: 9. The CDR3 extends over 19 amino acids. In nucleotides, the CDR3 is TGTGCTAGTGGTTTGGTCAGAACAGGGGGCGGAAAAACTAATGAAAAACTGTTTTTT. This translates into CASGLVRTGGGKTNEKLFF.

This clone has a count of ten or more. In DNA form, the CDR3 reads TGTGCCAGTAGATCGGGTACCGGGACAGGGAGCAATCAGCCCCAGCATTTT. Its translation: CASRSGTGTGSNQPQHF. The J gene is TRBJ1-5, the V gene TRBV19, with 9 positions matching TRBD1. V was clipped by 6 bases and J by 1 base; unmatched bases: 10. The CDR3 length is 17 residues. Germline assignment: CDR1 LNHDA and CDR2 SQIVND (reference sequence). Complete variable domain (other parts from reference TRBV19 and TRBJ1-5): DGGITQSPKYLFRKEGQNVTLSCEQNLNHDAMYWYRQDPGQGLRLIYYSQIVNDFQKGDIAEGYSVSREKKESFPLTVTSAQKNPTAFYLCASRSGTGTGSNQPQHFGDGTRLSIL.

This clone was observed a few times. The sample carries other DNA sequences with the same CDR3. The genes are TRBV5-8 and TRBJ1-5; 9 bases match TRBD1. Per germline, CDR1 SGHTS and CDR2 YDEGEE. J was trimmed by 2 bases and V by 4 bases; bases with no gene match: 7. The CDR3 spans 16 residues. The CDR3 protein is CASSVGTGRRNQPQHF. CDR3 DNA sequence: TGTGCCAGCAGCGTAGGGACAGGGCGGCGCAATCAGCCCCAGCATTTT.

The genes are TRBV14 and TRBJ2-2; TRBD1 matches at 10 bases. Germline V gene data show CDR1 as SGHDN and CDR2 as FVKESK. The CDR3 runs 15 residues. The V and J ends lost 4 bases and 4 bases, in that order; junction bases with no gene match: 3. CDR3 bases: TGTGCCAGCAGCCGGACAGGGGGATTCACCGGGGAGCTGTTTTTT. This encodes CASSRTGGFTGELFF.

This chain joins TRBV28 and TRBJ1-1, with unresolved D. The CDR3 extends over 16 amino acids. V gave up 2 bases and J gave up 5 bases, with 18 bases separating them. Germline V gene data show CDR1 as MDHEN and CDR2 as SYDVKM. The CDR3 DNA is TGTGCCAGCAGTTTACCCCTCCGGGGTGGTAAGACTGAAGCTTTCTTT. Its translation is CASSLPLRGGKTEAFF.